The rows below give T cell receptor beta chains drawn from one sample of a study of shared clonotypes between healthy human individuals. Data came from immunoSEQ multiplex PCR; TCRdb stores just in-frame clones and leaves some out. The table records around 2,000,000 clones, about 95% of them present only once. The specimen sequenced was naive CD8+ T cells sorted from blood. The receptors shown here come from a man between 18 and 29 years old in good health. The CDR3 runs from the conserved cysteine through the conserved F or W. A D gene is named only where the DNA matches it firmly. Size values are once, few and many counts, or a class for expanded clones, and some rows have none.

d_gene: .; v_gene: TRBV29-1; j_gene: TRBJ2-1; abundance: .; CDR3aa: CSVDSGPYNEQFF; CDR3nt: TGCAGCGTCGATAGTGGCCCCTACAATGAGCAGTTCTTC
d_gene: .; v_gene: TRBV4-1; j_gene: TRBJ1-6; abundance: once; CDR3aa: CAAGGSSPLHF; CDR3nt: TGCGCCGCGGGGGGGTCTTCACCCCTCCACTTT
d_gene: TRBD2; v_gene: TRBV4-3; j_gene: TRBJ2-3; abundance: .; CDR3aa: CASSQDPWGGGLADTQYF; CDR3nt: TGCGCCAGCAGCCAAGATCCATGGGGGGGTGGATTGGCAGATACGCAGTATTTT
d_gene: TRBD2; v_gene: TRBV9; j_gene: TRBJ2-1; abundance: .; CDR3aa: CASSALAGVGLGEQFF; CDR3nt: TGTGCCAGCAGCGCGCTAGCGGGAGTGGGATTGGGTGAGCAGTTCTTC
d_gene: TRBD2; v_gene: TRBV7-9; j_gene: TRBJ2-7; abundance: .; CDR3aa: CASSPPIPSGGDSSYEQYF; CDR3nt: TGTGCCAGCAGCCCACCTATCCCTAGCGGGGGGGACTCGAGCTACGAGCAGTACTTC
d_gene: .; v_gene: TRBV6-1; j_gene: TRBJ2-7; abundance: .; CDR3aa: CASSEAMPSYEQYF; CDR3nt: TGTGCCAGCAGTGAAGCGATGCCATCCTACGAGCAGTACTTC
d_gene: .; v_gene: TRBV5-1; j_gene: TRBJ2-7; abundance: once; CDR3aa: CASSSDIHEQYF; CDR3nt: TGCGCCAGCAGCTCGGACATCCACGAGCAGTACTTC
d_gene: .; v_gene: TRBV5-1; j_gene: TRBJ2-5; abundance: .; CDR3aa: CASSLETDSQETQYF; CDR3nt: TGCGCCAGCAGCTTGGAGACTGACTCCCAAGAGACCCAGTACTTC
d_gene: .; v_gene: TRBV27; j_gene: TRBJ2-3; abundance: .; CDR3aa: CATNVTDTQYF; CDR3nt: TGTGCCACCAACGTTACAGATACGCAGTATTTT
d_gene: .; v_gene: TRBV19; j_gene: TRBJ2-1; abundance: .; CDR3aa: CASYGLLIYNEQFF; CDR3nt: TGTGCCAGTTATGGCCTGTTGATCTACAATGAGCAGTTCTTC
d_gene: TRBD2; v_gene: TRBV10-2; j_gene: TRBJ2-7; abundance: .; CDR3aa: CASSLTSSHEQYF; CDR3nt: TGCGCCAGCAGTCTGACTAGCTCTCACGAGCAGTACTTC
d_gene: TRBD2; v_gene: TRBV27; j_gene: TRBJ2-1; abundance: .; CDR3aa: CASSLRGGPYNEQFF; CDR3nt: TGTGCCAGCAGTTTACGGGGGGGCCCCTACAATGAGCAGTTCTTC
d_gene: TRBD1; v_gene: TRBV10-3; j_gene: TRBJ1-2; abundance: .; CDR3aa: CAISEMDRGDGYTF; CDR3nt: TGTGCCATCAGTGAAATGGACAGGGGAGATGGCTACACCTTC